This T cell receptor (beta chain) was recorded in a study of cytomegalovirus exposure and HLA in healthy donors. Regarding this clone: The antigen remains undetermined.

The donors were part of the validation cohort of 100 to 150 subjects. That cohort was separate from the first cohort, which comprised 666 subjects. Method: immunoSEQ multiplex PCR; TCRdb's copy keeps in-frame clones and lacks some. The table lists 150,000 to 200,000 clones, around four fifths of them singletons. The CDR3 consists of 17 residues. Germline lookup yields CDR1 MGHRA and CDR2 YSYEKL. Germline trimming cut 0 bases from V and 5 bases from J; bases unmatched to any gene: 10. Study findings and constraints: Associated with cytomegalovirus, according to the listing, were some 180 TCR beta chains. Among the CMV-associated chains, three were confirmed in vitro as specific for CMV antigens.

The sequence came from a man aged 25 to 40 in good health and CMV-seropositive. The chain links TRBV4-1 to TRBJ2-5; 9 bases match TRBD2. Sequencing was done on a sample of PBMCs. CDR3 region: CASSQEPGLAGRETQYF. The CDR3 nucleotides read TGCGCCAGCAGCCAAGAACCGGGCCTAGCGGGGCGGGAGACCCAGTACTTC.